What follows are 26 T cell receptor beta chains derived from one specimen sequenced in a study of blood T cell repertoires in COVID-19. The method was immunoSEQ multiplex PCR; TCRdb's version includes in-frame clones alone and lacks a portion of them. The sample shows approximately 160,000 clones, approximately 75% of them seen only once. Specimen: peripheral blood. The receptors shown here come from a human donor in a cohort sampled during active COVID-19.

The V call is TRBV7-2, the J call TRBJ2-1, with a possible D match to TRBD2 (6 bases). Germline CDR1 reads SGHTA; CDR2 reads FQGNSA. The CDR3 runs to 14 residues. Between the trimmed V and J ends, which lost 3 bases and 5 bases, there was a span of 11 bases. CDR3 DNA: TGTGCCAGCAGCTTGGGCGGGATAAACAATGAGCAGTTCTTC. Translating gives CASSLGGINNEQFF.

As DNA, the CDR3 is TGTGCCAGCAGTGAAGGACCAGGGGGAGGTAAAGAGACCCAGTACTTC. Translating it yields CASSEGPGGGKETQYF. The gene calls are TRBV6-1 and TRBJ2-5; possibly TRBD1 for D (7 bases). The CDR3 loop spans 16 amino acids. Trimming pared 1 base from V and 3 bases from J, leaving 15 bases between. CDR1 MNHNS and CDR2 SASEGT come from the germline V gene.

This clone was counted a few times. This sequence joins TRBV9 and TRBJ1-5; D remains ambiguous. Germline CDR1 SGDLS, CDR2 YYNGEE. Trimming left V 0 bases short and J 11 bases short, with 15 bases between. This CDR3 contains 14 residues. The CDR3 sequence: CASSVGGDPGAQHF. Here the CDR3 DNA reads TGTGCCAGCAGCGTAGGGGGAGATCCCGGGGCCCAGCATTTT.

The J gene is TRBJ1-2, the V gene TRBV6-5; 7 positions match TRBD1. CDR3 length equals 14 residues. V was clipped by 6 bases and J by 4 bases; unmatched bases: 8. The germline gives CDR1 MNHEY, CDR2 SVGAGI. The CDR3 bases are TGTGCCAGCAGCGCCAGACAGGGCCTCTATGGCTACACCTTC. Amino acids: CASSARQGLYGYTF.

The genes are TRBV9 and TRBJ2-7, with a tentative D call TRBD1 (5 bases). Trimming took off 2 bases at V and 2 bases at J, with 11 bases between the two ends. This CDR3 is 14 amino acids long. Germline V CDR1 and CDR2: SGDLS, YYNGEE. The CDR3 spells CASSVATDPYEQYF. The CDR3 region has the DNA TGTGCCAGCAGCGTGGCGACAGACCCCTACGAGCAGTACTTC.

This sequence joins TRBV15 and TRBJ2-1; TRBD1 agrees at 12 bases. CDR1 is LNHNV and CDR2 is YYDKDF in the germline V gene (reference sequence). This CDR3 is built from 15 residues. The junction had 2 bases not matched to a gene; V was cut back by 1 base and J by 7 bases. The DNA for the CDR3 is TGTGCCACCAGCAGAGGGGACAGGGGGCGGAATGAGCAGTTCTTC. Its protein product is CATSRGDRGRNEQFF.

The chain carries TRBV27 and TRBJ2-7; 14 nucleotides line up with TRBD2. The CDR3 runs 14 residues. Germline CDR1 reads MNHEY; CDR2 reads SMNVEV (reference sequence). With 7 bases clipped from V and 4 bases from J, the junction kept 3 bases outside the gene matches. The CDR3 spells CASTGTSGSYEQYF. In nucleotides, the CDR3 is TGTGCCAGCACAGGGACTAGCGGGAGTTACGAGCAGTACTTC.

This clone was detected a few times. The chain uses TRBV19 and TRBJ1-2; 9 nucleotides match TRBD1. Germline lookup yields CDR1 LNHDA and CDR2 SQIVND (reference sequence). V trimming: 9 bases; J trimming: 7 bases; junction bases outside the gene matches: 9. This CDR3 spans 13 amino acids. CDR3 sequence: CASHPRDRVGYTF. The CDR3 DNA reads as TGTGCCAGCCACCCCCGGGACAGGGTTGGCTACACCTTC. Together with reference TRBV19 and TRBJ1-2, the CDR3 gives the full variable domain: DGGITQSPKYLFRKEGQNVTLSCEQNLNHDAMYWYRQDPGQGLRLIYYSQIVNDFQKGDIAEGYSVSREKKESFPLTVTSAQKNPTAFYLCASHPRDRVGYTFGSGTRLTVV.

The J gene is TRBJ2-1, the V gene TRBV3-1 (or the pseudogene TRBV3-2); 14 bases match TRBD2. The ends lost 3 bases at V and 9 bases at J; junction bases unmatched: 7. Germline values: CDR1 LGHDT, CDR2 YNNKEL (reference sequence). The CDR3 extends over 16 amino acids. CDR3 region: CASSQGLAGEGVEQFF. DNA for the CDR3: TGTGCCAGCAGCCAGGGACTAGCGGGAGAGGGAGTTGAGCAGTTCTTC.

The chain has TRBV9 and TRBJ1-6; weak D call: TRBD1 (5 bases). The CDR3 extends over 16 amino acids. Germline assignment: CDR1 SGDLS and CDR2 YYNGEE. Trimming took off 4 bases at V and 0 bases at J, with 11 bases between the two ends. CDR3 in DNA: TGTGCCAGCAGCCTCAGGGCTAGCTCCTATAATTCACCCCTCCACTTT. It is translated as CASSLRASSYNSPLHF.

The V gene is TRBV4-3, the J gene TRBJ1-6; the D gene is possibly TRBD1 (5 bases). CDR1 and CDR2 (germline): LGHNA, YSLEER. The CDR3 spans 15 residues. V lost 1 base and J lost 9, with 13 bases in between. The CDR3 DNA reads as TGCGCCAGCAGCCAAGCCAGGGATTCCCGTTCACCCCTCCACTTT. Protein sequence: CASSQARDSRSPLHF.

This sequence joins TRBV11-2 and TRBJ2-7, with D tentatively TRBD1 (5 bases). The CDR3 runs to 16 residues. Germline values: CDR1 SGHAT, CDR2 FQNNGV. The V gene lost 5 bases and the J gene lost 2 bases, with 19 bases spanning the gap. Here the CDR3 reads CASSPADRPSTYEQYF. CDR3 nucleotides: TGTGCCAGCAGCCCAGCCGACAGACCCTCGACCTACGAGCAGTACTTC.

The rearrangement uses TRBV25-1 and TRBJ1-2, with a possible D match to TRBD1 (6 bases). From germline, CDR1 is MGHDK and CDR2 SYGVNS. Deletions cut 7 bases from V and 6 bases from J, with 15 bases between. This CDR3 is 13 amino acids long. The CDR3, as DNA: TGTGCCAGCACCCTCCGGGACACTGATGGCTACACCTTC. Encoded protein: CASTLRDTDGYTF.

This chain links TRBV7-3 with TRBJ2-1; 10 bases match TRBD2. The CDR3 totals 15 residues. Trimming cost V 5 bases and J 7 bases; bases outside gene matches: 8. Looked up from germline, CDR1 is SGHTA and CDR2 is FQGTGA. DNA for the CDR3: TGTGCCAGCAGCACAGCGGGAGGGCCAGGGAATGAGCAGTTCTTC. Translated, it gives CASSTAGGPGNEQFF.

The rearrangement links TRBV7-8 to TRBJ1-3; D call uncertain. The germline V and J ends were trimmed by 2 bases and 4 bases, with 6 bases remaining between them. The CDR3 is made up of 13 amino acids. Germline assignment: CDR1 SGHVS and CDR2 FQNEAQ. The CDR3 region is CASSLTLGNTIYF. The CDR3 region has the DNA TGTGCCAGCAGCTTAACTCTCGGAAACACCATATATTTT.

The genes are TRBV4-3 and TRBJ1-4; maybe TRBD1 (6 bases). V dropped 4 bases and J dropped 5 bases, with 11 bases sitting between them. Looked up from germline, CDR1 is LGHNA and CDR2 is YSLEER. This CDR3 is built from 14 residues. The CDR3 DNA follows: TGCGCCAGCAGCCGAGAACAGGGAAATGAAAAACTGTTTTTT. It translates to CASSREQGNEKLFF.

The chain couples TRBV19 to TRBJ2-3; TRBD1 might be the D (6 bases). The CDR3 consists of 14 residues. Germline V lookup: CDR1 LNHDA, CDR2 SQIVND (reference sequence). Trimming shortened V by 5 bases and J by 1 base, and 10 bases separated the two germline ends. CDR3 bases: TGTGCCAGTAGTCCAGGGGTGGGCACAGATACGCAGTATTTT. Its translation: CASSPGVGTDTQYF.

This clone was picked up one time. The chain uses TRBV30 and TRBJ1-2, with 7 bases identical to TRBD1. CDR3 length: 15 amino acids. Germline V CDR1 and CDR2: GTSNPN, SVGIG (reference sequence). The J segment lost 4 bases and the V segment lost 3 bases, leaving 11 bases of the junction unmatched. CDR3 sequence (DNA): TGTGCCTGGAGCATAGGGCCAGGGGGTGGCTATGGCTACACCTTC. Amino acids: CAWSIGPGGGYGYTF.

This chain links TRBV6-5 with TRBJ2-7; the D gene is possibly TRBD2 (6 bases). The CDR3 length is 14 residues. Germline values: CDR1 MNHEY, CDR2 SVGAGI. Deletions cut 11 bases from V and 5 bases from J, with 22 bases between. The CDR3 region is CAARTLGGRDEQYF. The CDR3 DNA reads as TGTGCCGCGAGAACCCTGGGGGGTAGGGACGAGCAGTACTTC.

J is TRBJ2-3 and V is TRBV11-2, with D hard to call. Germline V gene sequence: CDR1 SGHAT, CDR2 FQNNGV. The CDR3 contains 14 residues. Trimming shortened V by 2 bases and J by 2 bases, and 8 bases separated the two germline ends. DNA of the CDR3: TGTGCCAGCAGCTTATGGGCCAACACAGATACGCAGTATTTT. Encoded protein: CASSLWANTDTQYF.

V gene TRBV28 combines with J gene TRBJ1-1; no firm D call. The CDR3 length is 12 residues. Germline CDR1 and CDR2: MDHEN and SYDVKM. V dropped 8 bases and J dropped 5 bases, with 12 bases sitting between them. In nucleotides, the CDR3 is TGTGCCAGCCTACGAGGGAAGACTGAAGCTTTCTTT. It yields the protein CASLRGKTEAFF.

This chain connects TRBV5-1 to TRBJ2-7, with 9 bases matching TRBD1. J gave up 7 bases and V 0 bases, and 17 bases lay outside the gene matches. CDR3 length: 18 amino acids. Germline assignment: CDR1 SGHRS and CDR2 YFSETQ. CDR3 amino acids: CASSLGGTGRSPLGEQYF. In nucleotides, the CDR3 is TGCGCCAGCAGCTTGGGGGGGACAGGGCGCTCCCCACTAGGAGAGCAGTACTTC. The full variable domain, in which reference TRBV5-1 and TRBJ2-7 provide the parts outside the CDR3, is KAGVTQTPRYLIKTRGQQVTLSCSPISGHRSVSWYQQTPGQGLQFLFEYFSETQRNKGNFPGRFSGRQFSNSRSEMNVSTLELGDSALYLCASSLGGTGRSPLGEQYFGPGTRLTVT.

The genes are TRBV5-1 and TRBJ1-4, with TRBD1 matching 9 bases. The J segment lost 3 bases and the V segment lost 4 bases, leaving 4 bases of the junction unmatched. In germline, CDR1 is SGHRS, CDR2 YFSETQ. This CDR3 has 15 amino acids. The CDR3 spells CASSPQGAPNEKLFF. The CDR3 nucleotides read TGCGCCAGCAGCCCACAGGGGGCACCTAATGAAAAACTGTTTTTT. Complete variable domain (other parts from reference TRBV5-1 and TRBJ1-4): KAGVTQTPRYLIKTRGQQVTLSCSPISGHRSVSWYQQTPGQGLQFLFEYFSETQRNKGNFPGRFSGRQFSNSRSEMNVSTLELGDSALYLCASSPQGAPNEKLFFGSGTQLSVL.

The chain links TRBV19 to TRBJ1-2, with 8 nucleotides matching TRBD1. V dropped 7 bases and J dropped 3; count of bases not matched to a gene: 10. CDR1 LNHDA and CDR2 SQIVND come from the germline V gene (reference sequence). The CDR3 is 15 residues long. Written as DNA, the CDR3 is TGTGCCAGTAAACCCGACCGGGACAGGTACTATGGCTACACCTTC. This encodes CASKPDRDRYYGYTF.

Comments on this clone: The junction departs from germline at one end; a sequencing error may be responsible. This CDR3 is CASHKSSWANVLTF. The CDR3 coding sequence is TGTGCCAGCCATAAGAGCTCTTGGGCCAACGTCCTGACTTTC. This chain links TRBV28 with TRBJ2-6, with D uncertain. Per the germline V gene, CDR1 is MDHEN and CDR2 is SYDVKM. The CDR3 spans 14 residues. Together with reference TRBV28 and TRBJ2-6, the CDR3 gives the full variable domain: DVKVTQSSRYLVKRTGEKVFLECVQDMDHENMFWYRQDPGLGLRLIYFSYDVKMKEKGDIPEGYSVSREKKERFSLILESASTNQTSMYLCASHKSSWANVLTFGAGSRLTVL.

V gene TRBV6-5 combines with J gene TRBJ2-3; 8 bases map to TRBD1. This CDR3 comprises 13 residues. Unmatched junction bases numbered 6, after V lost 5 bases and J lost 8 bases. Germline V gives CDR1 MNHEY, CDR2 SVGAGI. CDR3 amino acids: CASSTTGEVTQYF. The CDR3 DNA follows: TGTGCCAGCAGTACGACAGGGGAGGTTACGCAGTATTTT.